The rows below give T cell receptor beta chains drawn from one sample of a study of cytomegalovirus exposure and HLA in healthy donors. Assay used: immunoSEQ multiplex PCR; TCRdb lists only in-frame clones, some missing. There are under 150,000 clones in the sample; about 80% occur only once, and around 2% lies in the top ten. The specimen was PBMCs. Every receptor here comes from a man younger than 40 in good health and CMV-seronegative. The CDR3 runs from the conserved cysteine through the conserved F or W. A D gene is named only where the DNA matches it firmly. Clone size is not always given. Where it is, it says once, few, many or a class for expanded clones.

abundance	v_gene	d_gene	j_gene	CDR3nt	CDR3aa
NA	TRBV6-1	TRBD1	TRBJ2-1	TGTGCCAGCAGTGAAGAAGGATTCCGGACAGGAAACTACAATGAGCAGTTCTTC	CASSEEGFRTGNYNEQFF
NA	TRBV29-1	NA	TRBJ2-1	TGCAGCGTTGAACCCTCGGGGAATGAGCAGTTCTTC	CSVEPSGNEQFF
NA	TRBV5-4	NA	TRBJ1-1	TGTGCCAGCAGCTTGAGTGCCGGCACTGAAGCTTTCTTT	CASSLSAGTEAFF
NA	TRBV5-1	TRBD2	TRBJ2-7	TGCGCCAGCAGCTTGGGCCCCCCGACTAGCGGGGTCTACGAGCAGTACTTC	CASSLGPPTSGVYEQYF
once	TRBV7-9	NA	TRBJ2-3	TGTGCCAGCAGCTTAGGTTTGTCGGGTACGCAGTATTTT	CASSLGLSGTQYF
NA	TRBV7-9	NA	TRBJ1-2	TGTGCCAGCAGCTTAGTTTTCCAGGGAAAGGATGGCTACACCTTC	CASSLVFQGKDGYTF
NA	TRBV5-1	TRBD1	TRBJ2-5	TGCGCCAGCAGACCTGGGGCAGGGGGCTTAGGAGGCCAAGAGACCCAGTACTTC	CASRPGAGGLGGQETQYF
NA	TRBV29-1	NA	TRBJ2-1	TGCAGCTTCGCAGGTCACAGGGCAAGAGACGATGAGCAGTTCTTC	CSFAGHRARDDEQFF
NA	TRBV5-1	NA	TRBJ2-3	TGCGCCAGCAGCTCGGAGATGAGCACAGATACGCAGTATTTT	CASSSEMSTDTQYF
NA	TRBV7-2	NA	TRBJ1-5	TGTGCCAGCAGCTTACTGAGCAATCAGCCCCAGCATTTT	CASSLLSNQPQHF
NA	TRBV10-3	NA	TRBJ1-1	TGTGCCTCCGGGTCCTTGGGAGTGAACACTGAAGCTTTCTTT	CASGSLGVNTEAFF
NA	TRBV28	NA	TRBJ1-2	TGTGCCAGCAGTTTATCGGGCGCGGGGCGGGACCCCGACTATGGCTACACCTTC	CASSLSGAGRDPDYGYTF
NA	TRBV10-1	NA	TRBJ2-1	TGCGCCAGCAGTGATCGGTCAGGGTATGGGTCCTACAATGAGCAGTTCTTC	CASSDRSGYGSYNEQFF
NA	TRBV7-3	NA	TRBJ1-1	TGTGCCAGCAGCCCCCTCCCGAACACTGAAGCTTTCTTT	CASSPLPNTEAFF
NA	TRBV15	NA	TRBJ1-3	TGTGCCACCAGCAGAGACTTTCGCTCTGGAAACACCATATATTTT	CATSRDFRSGNTIYF
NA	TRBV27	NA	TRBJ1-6	TGTGCCAGCAGTTCCCAGCCTGGAGGGAATTCACCCCTCCACTTT	CASSSQPGGNSPLHF
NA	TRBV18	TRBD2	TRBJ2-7	TGTGCCAGCTCACCGACTAGCGGAACCTACGAGCAGTACTTC	CASSPTSGTYEQYF
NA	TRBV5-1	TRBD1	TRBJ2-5	TGCGCCAGCAGCTTGAGGGGACAGGGACAAGAGACCCAGTACTTC	CASSLRGQGQETQYF
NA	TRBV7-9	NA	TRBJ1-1	TGTGCCAGCAACCCCACGGGGGGGAACACTGAAGCTTTCTTT	CASNPTGGNTEAFF
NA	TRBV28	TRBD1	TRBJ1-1	TGTGCCACTACGACAGGGGGTTTACCATGGCCTTTCTTT	CATTTGGLPWPFF
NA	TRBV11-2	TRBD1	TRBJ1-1	TGTGCCAGCAGCCCATGGGCAGGGGGCACTGAAGCTTTCTTT	CASSPWAGGTEAFF
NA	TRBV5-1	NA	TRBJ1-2	TGCGCCAGCAGCTTGGGACCAGGGTCCGGCTACACCTTC	CASSLGPGSGYTF
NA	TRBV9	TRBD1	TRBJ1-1	TGTGCCAGCAGCGTGGGACAGGGGCTTAGAGAAGCTTTCTTT	CASSVGQGLREAFF
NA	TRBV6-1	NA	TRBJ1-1	TGTGCCAGCAGGGATTTACAGGGAGCCACTGAAGCTTTCTTT	CASRDLQGATEAFF
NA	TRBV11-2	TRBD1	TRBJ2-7	TGTGCCAGCGCCCGGGACAGAACCTACGAGCAGTACTTC	CASARDRTYEQYF
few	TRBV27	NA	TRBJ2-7	TGTGCCAGCAGTTTATTTGCGGCATCCCACGAGCAGTACTTC	CASSLFAASHEQYF
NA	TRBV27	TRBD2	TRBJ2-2	TGTGCCAGCAGTTTGGGAGGGGGGGAGCTGTTTTTT	CASSLGGGELFF
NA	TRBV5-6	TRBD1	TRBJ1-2	TGTGCCAGCAGCTCTCGACGCACAGGGGGCAACTATGGCTACACCTTC	CASSSRRTGGNYGYTF
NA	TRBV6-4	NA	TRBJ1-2	TGTGCCAGCAGTAAGGATGGGCTACGCTACACCTTC	CASSKDGLRYTF
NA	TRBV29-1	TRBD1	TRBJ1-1	TGCAGCGCCCAAGTGGGCAGGGGGCTCGGAGCTTTCTTT	CSAQVGRGLGAFF
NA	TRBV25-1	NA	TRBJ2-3	TGTGCCAGCAGTGAAGTCACAGGGAAGGGGCATGATACGCAGTATTTT	CASSEVTGKGHDTQYF